Presented here are 14 T cell receptor beta chains from one specimen sequenced in a study of T cells after yellow fever vaccination. TCRdb analysed the 5' RACE reads with MiXCR anew, one entry per CDR3 protein. This sample has approximately 600,000 distinct CDR3 sequences, with roughly an eighth found just once. The sample was PBMCs, taken on the day of the yellow fever booster vaccination. The receptor set was obtained from a man aged 25 to 45 who received the YFV17D yellow fever vaccine.

This clonotype has more than one count but fewer than ten. The rearrangement uses TRBV20-1 and TRBJ2-3; 13 positions match TRBD2. Germline V gene sequence: CDR1 DFQATT, CDR2 SNEGSKA (reference sequence). The CDR3 runs to 17 residues. The V and J ends lost 4 bases and 2 bases, in that order; junction bases with no gene match: 9. Written as DNA, the CDR3 is TGCAGTGCTATACTAGCGGGAGGGCCCTATCTCACAGATACGCAGTATTTT. Protein product: CSAILAGGPYLTDTQYF.

The chain recombines TRBV29-1 with TRBJ1-4, with D tentatively TRBD1 (6 bases). There are 14 residues in the CDR3. Germline lookup yields CDR1 SQVTM and CDR2 ANQGSEA. Trimming left V 4 bases short and J 5 bases short, with 14 bases between. The CDR3 loop reads CSVVHGQGNEKLFF. The CDR3 nucleotides read TGCAGCGTTGTGCATGGCCAGGGGAATGAAAAACTGTTTTTT. Drawing the rest from reference TRBV29-1 and TRBJ1-4, the complete variable domain is SAVISQKPSRDICQRGTSLTIQCQVDSQVTMMFWYRQQPGQSLTLIATANQGSEATYESGFVIDKFPISRPNLTFSTLTVSNMSPEDSSIYLCSVVHGQGNEKLFFGSGTQLSVL.

In this sample, this clonotype turned up a few times. The chain recombines TRBV7-2 with TRBJ1-6; D gene unclear. The CDR3 spans 14 residues. Germline CDR1 and CDR2: SGHTA and FQGNSA. Deletions cut 5 bases from V and 6 bases from J, with 11 bases between. The CDR3 here is CASSPTLLNSPLHF. The CDR3 nucleotides are TGTGCCAGCAGCCCCACCCTTCTTAATTCACCCCTCCACTTT. The full variable domain, completed using reference TRBV7-2 and TRBJ1-6, is GAGVSQSPSNKVTEKGKDVELRCDPISGHTALYWYRQSLGQGLEFLIYFQGNSAPDKSGLPSDRFSAERTGGSVSTLTIQRTQQEDSAVYLCASSPTLLNSPLHFGNGTRLTVT.

The chain carries TRBV7-9 and TRBJ2-7, with a weak D call TRBD2 (5 bases). The CDR3 has 14 residues. Germline CDR1 SEHNR, CDR2 FQNEAQ (reference sequence). The V gene lost 4 bases and the J gene lost 5 bases, with 15 bases spanning the gap. The chain's CDR3 is CASSSKFEGNEQYF. CDR3 sequence (DNA): TGTGCCAGCAGCTCTAAGTTCGAGGGAAACGAGCAGTACTTC.

This clonotype showed up just a few times. J is TRBJ2-1 and V is TRBV11-2; TRBD2 agrees at 14 bases. The germline CDR1 and CDR2 sequences are SGHAT and FQNNGV. With V trimmed by 5 bases and J by 10 bases, 7 bases remained unmatched. This CDR3 has 15 residues. This CDR3 reads CASSLGLAGAREQFF. In DNA, the CDR3 is TGTGCCAGCAGCCTGGGACTAGCGGGAGCACGAGAGCAGTTCTTC.

V usage is TRBV5-6 and J usage is TRBJ1-5, with D maybe TRBD1 (5 bases). The ends were cut back, 4 bases at V and 7 bases at J, with 18 bases in the middle. Germline values: CDR1 SGHDT, CDR2 YYEEEE. This CDR3 has 15 residues. CDR3 nucleotides: TGTGCCAGCAGCCTACAGGTCAGGACTGAGCAGCCCCAGCATTTT. Protein: CASSLQVRTEQPQHF.

The table lists this clonotype with a few counts. This chain joins TRBV6-1 and TRBJ2-7; 10 positions match TRBD2. V gave up 4 bases and J gave up 4 bases; unmatched junction bases: 4. In germline, CDR1 is MNHNS, CDR2 SASEGT. This CDR3 region has 14 residues. The CDR3 reads CASSASGSLYEQYF. As DNA, the CDR3 is TGTGCCAGCAGTGCTAGCGGGAGCTTATACGAGCAGTACTTC.

The V and J genes are TRBV6-5 and TRBJ2-1, with TRBD2 identical over 7 bases. J lost 6 bases, V lost 0 bases, and 8 bases had no gene match. CDR3 length: 16 residues. Germline V lookup: CDR1 MNHEY, CDR2 SVGAGI. CDR3 loop: CASSYSSGWGFNEQFF. DNA of the CDR3: TGTGCCAGCAGTTACTCTAGCGGGTGGGGTTTCAATGAGCAGTTCTTC.

This clonotype was picked up a small number of times. This chain links TRBV7-9 with TRBJ2-7, with TRBD2 as a possible D gene (5 bases). Trimming removed 5 bases at V and 0 bases at J, with 11 bases between. Germline assignment: CDR1 SEHNR and CDR2 FQNEAQ (reference sequence). CDR3 length equals 14 residues. The CDR3 coding sequence is TGTGCCAGCAGCGCCAGGACTGGCTCCTACGAGCAGTACTTC. Translation: CASSARTGSYEQYF.

A few counts support this clonotype. The V call is TRBV20-1, the J call TRBJ2-4, with a tentative D call TRBD2 (5 bases). The V gene lost 6 bases and the J gene lost 0 bases, with 9 bases spanning the gap. The CDR3 covers 13 residues. From germline, CDR1 is DFQATT and CDR2 SNEGSKA (reference sequence). CDR3 sequence: CSAHGLAKNIQYF. The CDR3 nucleotides are TGCAGTGCCCACGGACTAGCCAAAAACATTCAGTACTTC.

V and J are TRBV20-1 and TRBJ2-7; 8 bases align to TRBD1. Germline values: CDR1 DFQATT, CDR2 SNEGSKA (reference sequence). The CDR3 sequence is 12 residues long. J gave up 5 bases and V 8 bases, and 8 bases lay outside the gene matches. The CDR3 spells CSIQDRGHEQYF. DNA of the CDR3: TGCAGTATTCAAGACAGGGGCCACGAGCAGTACTTC.

This clonotype was detected only a few times. This chain joins TRBV19 and TRBJ2-2; 11 bases are shared with TRBD2. Germline V lookup: CDR1 LNHDA, CDR2 SQIVND (reference sequence). V shed 5 bases, J shed 5 bases, and the junction held 4 bases outside the gene matches. The CDR3 totals 15 residues. The CDR3 DNA reads TGTGCCAGTAGTGGGACTAGCGGAGTTACCGGGGAGCTGTTTTTT. Protein sequence: CASSGTSGVTGELFF.

This clonotype was observed many times. The chain links TRBV6-2 or TRBV6-3 to TRBJ2-1; D call uncertain. V shed 9 bases and J shed 6 bases, with 12 bases lying between them. This CDR3 spans 12 amino acids. Germline V gene data show CDR1 as MNHEY and CDR2 as SVGEGT. CDR3 protein: CASIDYLNEQFF. The CDR3 bases are TGTGCCAGTATCGATTACCTCAATGAGCAGTTCTTC.

This sequence joins TRBV29-1 and TRBJ2-1; D is undetermined. Germline values: CDR1 SQVTM, CDR2 ANQGSEA. CDR3 length equals 13 residues. The V and J ends lost 2 bases and 3 bases respectively, with 8 bases between them. The CDR3 nucleotides read TGCAGCGTTGAAAAGGGCTTCTACAATGAGCAGTTCTTC. Its translation: CSVEKGFYNEQFF.